This TCR beta chain was identified in a study of control samples from healthy donors and cancer patients. Measured with immunoSEQ multiplex PCR; TCRdb has only the in-frame clones, and not every one. The table lists some 110,000 clones, about 93% of them singletons, with roughly 2.5% in the top ten. Germline assignment: CDR1 KGHDR and CDR2 SFDVKD. The V and J ends lost 4 bases and 2 bases respectively, with 8 bases between them. This CDR3 spans 15 amino acids. This receptor was taken from a man under 40 in good health. Sample: blood. V is TRBV24-1 and J is TRBJ2-6; a possible D gene is TRBD1 (6 bases). CDR3 nucleotide sequence: TGTGCCACCAGTGACCCAGGGGCTGGGGCCAACGTCCTGACTTTC. Protein product: CATSDPGAGANVLTF.